What follows are 11 T cell receptor beta chains derived from one specimen sequenced in a study of blood T cell repertoires in COVID-19. Profiled with immunoSEQ multiplex PCR; TCRdb holds only in-frame clones, not every one. The sample comprises some 180,000 clones, 75% to 85% of which are singletons, and about 7.2% rests with the top ten. The specimen sequenced was peripheral blood. The receptors were gathered from a man aged 60 to 75 with acute or convalescent COVID-19.

This chain joins TRBV2 and TRBJ1-4, with TRBD1 identical over 8 bases. CDR3 length equals 15 residues. Germline CDR1 and CDR2: SNHLY and FYNNEI. Trimming took 5 bases from V and 5 from J; bases not matched to a gene: 7. As DNA, the CDR3 is TGTGCCAGCAGTACTGCCGGGACAGGCAATGAAAAACTGTTTTTT. This gives the protein CASSTAGTGNEKLFF.

The gene calls are TRBV6-5 and TRBJ2-7; D perhaps matches TRBD2 (5 bases). V was trimmed by 6 bases and J by 3 bases, leaving 9 bases between them. The CDR3 spans 12 residues. In germline, CDR1 is MNHEY, CDR2 SVGAGI. CDR3 sequence (DNA): TGTGCCAGCAGAGCCGGGGACTACGAGCAGTACTTC. This translates into CASRAGDYEQYF.

The V call is TRBV21-1, the J call TRBJ2-6; the listed D gene, TRBD1, was not tested against the DNA. TRBV21-1 is a known pseudogene. The CDR3 totals 15 residues. In DNA, the CDR3 is TGTGCCAGGAACAACAGGGGAACTGGGGCCAACGTCCTGACTTTC. Its translation is CARNNRGTGANVLTF.

The V gene is TRBV19, the J gene TRBJ1-4; 8 bases agree with TRBD1. V lost 8 bases and J lost 3; bases outside the gene matches: 8. CDR3 length: 15 amino acids. Germline V gene sequence: CDR1 LNHDA, CDR2 SQIVND (reference sequence). The CDR3 loop reads CASADRGVANEKLFF. Written as DNA, the CDR3 is TGTGCCAGTGCCGACAGGGGCGTTGCTAATGAAAAACTGTTTTTT.

The J gene is TRBJ2-7, the V gene TRBV6-1; D is possibly TRBD2 (7 bases). CDR3 length: 15 residues. V shed 1 base and J shed 7 bases, with 17 bases lying between them. The germline V gene has CDR1 MNHNS and CDR2 SASEGT. The CDR3, as DNA: TGTGCCAGCAGTGAAGAAGGGGGGGCCGGGGAGGAGCAGTACTTC. Amino acids: CASSEEGGAGEEQYF.

For the CDR3, the DNA is TGTGCCAGCAGTCCCGCGTTGTGGTCGGGTAACCACACCAATGGCTACACCTTC. Translated: CASSPALWSGNHTNGYTF. This chain connects TRBV6-2 or TRBV6-3 to TRBJ1-2; D is unclear. Germline V gene sequence: CDR1 MNHEY, CDR2 SVGEGT. The CDR3 is 18 amino acids. Trimming removed 5 bases from V and 6 bases from J, with 28 bases in between.

This clone was found many times. The V and J genes are TRBV5-1 and TRBJ1-1, with 7 bases lining up with TRBD1. The germline V gene encodes CDR1 SGHRS and CDR2 YFSETQ. CDR3 length equals 13 residues. J lost 7 bases, V lost 3 bases, and 6 bases had no gene match. In nucleotides, the CDR3 is TGCGCCAGCAGCTCCCGGGACAGTCGTGAAGCTTTCTTT. This encodes CASSSRDSREAFF.

This chain uses TRBV5-1 with TRBJ2-7; TRBD1 aligns across 7 bases. The CDR3 has 15 amino acids. The junction had 7 bases not matched to a gene; V was cut back by 1 base and J by 3 bases. Germline CDR1 reads SGHRS; CDR2 reads YFSETQ. The DNA for the CDR3 is TGCGCCAGCAGCTTGAGGCCAGGGGGAAACTACGAGCAGTACTTC. Protein product: CASSLRPGGNYEQYF. Full variable domain (rest looked up from reference TRBV5-1 and TRBJ2-7): KAGVTQTPRYLIKTRGQQVTLSCSPISGHRSVSWYQQTPGQGLQFLFEYFSETQRNKGNFPGRFSGRQFSNSRSEMNVSTLELGDSALYLCASSLRPGGNYEQYFGPGTRLTVT.

The V gene is TRBV2, the J gene TRBJ2-1; D possibly corresponds to TRBD2 (6 bases). The ends were cut back, 6 bases at V and 0 bases at J, with 12 bases in the middle. CDR3 length: 15 amino acids. Germline V gene sequence: CDR1 SNHLY, CDR2 FYNNEI. The DNA for the CDR3 is TGTGCCAGCAGGCCGGGACTCTACTCCTACAATGAGCAGTTCTTC. Encoded protein: CASRPGLYSYNEQFF.

This clone appeared a single time. The CDR3 nucleotides are TGTGCCAGCAGCCAAAGGCGCGGGGGCTCCACAGATACGCAGTATTTT. Translated: CASSQRRGGSTDTQYF. The chain carries TRBV14 and TRBJ2-3; TRBD2 is a possible D gene (7 bases). Germline V gene lookup returns CDR1 SGHDN and CDR2 FVKESK. CDR3 length: 16 residues. V lost 2 bases to trimming and J lost 2 bases, with 14 bases between them.

The rearrangement links TRBV24-1 to TRBJ2-3; the match to TRBD2 covers 7 bases. The CDR3 contains 17 residues. Trimming removed 0 bases from V and 2 bases from J; junction bases left unmatched: 7. Germline CDR1 is KGHDR and CDR2 is SFDVKD. The CDR3 region is CATSDLRERGYTDTQYF. In nucleotides, the CDR3 is TGTGCCACCAGTGATTTGCGGGAGCGGGGCTACACAGATACGCAGTATTTT.